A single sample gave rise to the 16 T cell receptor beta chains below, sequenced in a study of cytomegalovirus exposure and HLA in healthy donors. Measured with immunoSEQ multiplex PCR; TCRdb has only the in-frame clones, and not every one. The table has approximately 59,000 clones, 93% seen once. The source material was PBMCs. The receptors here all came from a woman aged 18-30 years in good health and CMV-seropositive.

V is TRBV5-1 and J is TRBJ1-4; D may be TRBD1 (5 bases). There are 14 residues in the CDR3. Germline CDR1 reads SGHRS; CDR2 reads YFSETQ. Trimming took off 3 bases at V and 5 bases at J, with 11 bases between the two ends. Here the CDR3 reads CASSSGVTNEKLFF. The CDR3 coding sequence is TGCGCCAGCAGCTCGGGGGTGACAAATGAAAAACTGTTTTTT.

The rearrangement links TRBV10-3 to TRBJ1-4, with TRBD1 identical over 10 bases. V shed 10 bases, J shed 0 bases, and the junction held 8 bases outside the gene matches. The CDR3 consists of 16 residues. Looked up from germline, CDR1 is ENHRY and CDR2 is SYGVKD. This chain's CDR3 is CATRTGGKTTNEKLFF. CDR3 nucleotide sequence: TGTGCCACCCGGACAGGGGGAAAAACAACTAATGAAAAACTGTTTTTT.

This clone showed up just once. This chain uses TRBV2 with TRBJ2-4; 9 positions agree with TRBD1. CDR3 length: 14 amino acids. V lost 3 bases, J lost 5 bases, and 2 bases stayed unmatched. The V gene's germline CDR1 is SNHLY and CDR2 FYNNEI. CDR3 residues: CASSDWTGENIQYF. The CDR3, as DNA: TGTGCCAGCAGTGACTGGACAGGGGAAAACATTCAGTACTTC.

The chain's CDR3 is CASRGPGLNNEKLFF. In DNA form, the CDR3 reads TGTGCCAGCAGGGGCCCGGGACTTAATAATGAAAAACTGTTTTTT. J is TRBJ1-4 and V is TRBV6-6; possible D gene TRBD1, 5 bases. V was cut by 6 bases and J by 4 bases, with 15 bases left in between. Germline V gene lookup returns CDR1 MNHNY and CDR2 SVGAGI (reference sequence). The CDR3 covers 15 residues.

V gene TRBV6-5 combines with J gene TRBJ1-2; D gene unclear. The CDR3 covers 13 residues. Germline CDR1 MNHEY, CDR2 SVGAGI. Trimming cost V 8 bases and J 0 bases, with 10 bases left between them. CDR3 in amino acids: CASGTGSNYGYTF. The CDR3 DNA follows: TGTGCCAGCGGTACGGGATCTAACTATGGCTACACCTTC.

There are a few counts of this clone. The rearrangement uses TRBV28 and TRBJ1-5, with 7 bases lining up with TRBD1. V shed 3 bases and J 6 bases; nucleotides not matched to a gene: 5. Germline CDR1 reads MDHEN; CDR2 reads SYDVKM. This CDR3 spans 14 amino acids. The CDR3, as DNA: TGTGCCAGCAGTTTGGCAGGGGGAGGTCAGCCCCAGCATTTT. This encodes CASSLAGGGQPQHF.

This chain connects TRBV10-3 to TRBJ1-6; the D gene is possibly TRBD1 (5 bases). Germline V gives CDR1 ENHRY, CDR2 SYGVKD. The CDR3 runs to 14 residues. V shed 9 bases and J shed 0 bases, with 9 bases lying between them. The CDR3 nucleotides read TGTGCCATTACAGACAGCTCCTATAATTCACCCCTCCACTTT. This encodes CAITDSSYNSPLHF.

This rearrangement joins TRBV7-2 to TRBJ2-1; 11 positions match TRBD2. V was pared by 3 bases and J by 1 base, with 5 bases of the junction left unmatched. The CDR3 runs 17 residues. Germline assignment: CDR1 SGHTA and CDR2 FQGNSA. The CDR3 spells CASSFPTSGGSYNEQFF. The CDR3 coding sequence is TGTGCCAGCAGCTTCCCTACTAGCGGGGGTTCCTACAATGAGCAGTTCTTC.

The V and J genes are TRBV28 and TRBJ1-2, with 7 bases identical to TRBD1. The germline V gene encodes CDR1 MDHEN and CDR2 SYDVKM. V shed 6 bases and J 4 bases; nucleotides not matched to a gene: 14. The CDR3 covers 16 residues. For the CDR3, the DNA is TGTGCCAGCAGAACAAACAGGAGGGGGCTTGGCTATGGCTACACCTTC. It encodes CASRTNRRGLGYGYTF.

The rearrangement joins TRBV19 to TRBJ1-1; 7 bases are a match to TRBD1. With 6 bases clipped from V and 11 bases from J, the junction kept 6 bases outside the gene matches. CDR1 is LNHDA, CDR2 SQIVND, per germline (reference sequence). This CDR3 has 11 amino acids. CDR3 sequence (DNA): TGTGCCAGTAGGACGACAGGGAGGGCTTTCTTT. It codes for CASRTTGRAFF.

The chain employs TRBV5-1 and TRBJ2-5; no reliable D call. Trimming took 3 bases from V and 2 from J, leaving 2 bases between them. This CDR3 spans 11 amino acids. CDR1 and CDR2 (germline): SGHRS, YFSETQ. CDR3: CASSSQETQYF. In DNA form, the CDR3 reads TGCGCCAGCAGCTCGCAAGAGACCCAGTACTTC.

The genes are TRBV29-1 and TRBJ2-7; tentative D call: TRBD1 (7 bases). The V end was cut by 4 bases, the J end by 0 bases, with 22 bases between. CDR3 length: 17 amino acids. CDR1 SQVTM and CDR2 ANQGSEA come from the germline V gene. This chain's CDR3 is CSVGGVRRQGSSYEQYF. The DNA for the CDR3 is TGCAGCGTTGGGGGGGTGAGGAGACAGGGAAGCTCCTACGAGCAGTACTTC.

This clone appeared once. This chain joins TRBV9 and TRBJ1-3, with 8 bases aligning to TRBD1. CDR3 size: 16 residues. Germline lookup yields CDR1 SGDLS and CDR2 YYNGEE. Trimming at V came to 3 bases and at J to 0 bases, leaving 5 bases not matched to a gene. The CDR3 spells CASSGTGGVSGNTIYF. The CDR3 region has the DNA TGTGCCAGCAGCGGAACAGGGGGAGTCTCTGGAAACACCATATATTTT.

CDR3 region: CASSEDLGTADNYGYTF. CDR3 coding DNA: TGTGCCAGCAGTGAAGACTTAGGGACAGCTGATAACTATGGCTACACCTTC. The chain joins TRBV2 to TRBJ1-2; 7 nucleotides align to TRBD1. The CDR3 is made up of 17 amino acids. The V gene end was trimmed by 1 base and the J gene end by 1 base; junction bases not matched to a gene: 9. CDR1 is SNHLY, CDR2 FYNNEI, per germline. Complete variable domain (other parts from reference TRBV2 and TRBJ1-2): EPEVTQTPSHQVTQMGQEVILRCVPISNHLYFYWYRQILGQKVEFLVSFYNNEISEKSEIFDDQFSVERPDGSNFTLKIRSTKLEDSAMYFCASSEDLGTADNYGYTFGSGTRLTVV.

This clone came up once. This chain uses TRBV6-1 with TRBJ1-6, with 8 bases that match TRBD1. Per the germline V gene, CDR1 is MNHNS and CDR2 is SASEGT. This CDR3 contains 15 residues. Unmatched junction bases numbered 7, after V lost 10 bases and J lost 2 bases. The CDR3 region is CATKTGQAYNSPLHF. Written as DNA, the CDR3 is TGTGCCACCAAGACGGGACAGGCCTATAATTCACCCCTCCACTTT.

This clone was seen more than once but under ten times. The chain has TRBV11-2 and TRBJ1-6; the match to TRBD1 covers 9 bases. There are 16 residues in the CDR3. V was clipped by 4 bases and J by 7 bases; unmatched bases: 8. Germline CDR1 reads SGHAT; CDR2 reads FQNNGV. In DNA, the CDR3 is TGTGCCAGCAGCTCCAACCGAGGACAGGGGAATTCACCCCTCCACTTT. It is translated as CASSSNRGQGNSPLHF. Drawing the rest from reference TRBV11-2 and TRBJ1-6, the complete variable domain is EAGVAQSPRYKIIEKRQSVAFWCNPISGHATLYWYQQILGQGPKLLIQFQNNGVVDDSQLPKDRFSAERLKGVDSTLKIQPAKLEDSAVYLCASSSNRGQGNSPLHFGNGTRLTVT.